The clone carrying this TCR beta chain was found many times. Its antigen is unknown. This sample was taken from a study of T cell repertoires in cytomegalovirus infection. Study in general: CMV infection and matching HLA type were both indicated by public TCR beta signatures.

MiXCR, applied by TCRdb to the reads, yields one record per CDR3 protein. Of about 320,000 distinct CDR3 sequences detected, roughly 9.5% appear once; the ten largest clones hold about 4.5%. After removal of 0 bases from V and 4 bases from J, the junction contained 8 bases not matched to a gene. CDR3 length equals 16 residues. In germline, CDR1 is SGHTA, CDR2 FQGNSA. Findings and limits, study-wide: Within the response measured ex vivo, HLA-C-restricted CMV-specific TCR beta clonotypes were dominant.

The chain uses TRBV7-2 and TRBJ2-5; 7 bases match TRBD1. The sequencing sample was made of PBMCs. This TCR was recovered from a human donor in good health (CMV status not recorded). Some clones in this sample may be carry-over from other donors' samples. CDR3 protein: CASSLAAQGVIETQYF. For the CDR3, the DNA is TGTGCCAGCAGCTTAGCGGCCCAGGGGGTTATAGAGACCCAGTACTTC.